This record looks at one T cell receptor beta chain sequence and its context. The table came from immunoSEQ multiplex PCR; TCRdb's copy has only in-frame clones and leaves some out. The sample yields 230,000 or so clones, about 94% seen once. This specimen comes from a study of control samples from healthy donors and cancer patients. This CDR3 spans 15 amino acids. J lost 8 bases, V lost 5 bases, and 12 bases had no gene match. The germline CDR1 and CDR2 sequences are SGHTA and FQGNSA. The chain employs TRBV7-2 and TRBJ2-1; 7 nucleotides align to TRBD2. The source material was blood. This TCR derives from a man aged 45 to 65 in good health. The CDR3 is CASSTGEGRLDEQFF. CDR3 DNA: TGTGCCAGCAGCACCGGGGAGGGCCGTCTCGATGAGCAGTTCTTC.